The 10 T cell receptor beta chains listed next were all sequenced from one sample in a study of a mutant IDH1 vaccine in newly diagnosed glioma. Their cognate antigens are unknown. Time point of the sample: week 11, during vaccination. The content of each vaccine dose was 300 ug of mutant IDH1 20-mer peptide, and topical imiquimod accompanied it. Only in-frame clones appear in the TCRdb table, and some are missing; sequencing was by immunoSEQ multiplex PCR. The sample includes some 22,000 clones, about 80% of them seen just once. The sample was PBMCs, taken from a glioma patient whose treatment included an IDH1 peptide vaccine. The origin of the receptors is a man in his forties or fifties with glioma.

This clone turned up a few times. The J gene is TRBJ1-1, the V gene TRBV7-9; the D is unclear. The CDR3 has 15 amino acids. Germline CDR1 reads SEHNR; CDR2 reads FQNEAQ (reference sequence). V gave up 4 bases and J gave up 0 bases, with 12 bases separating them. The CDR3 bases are TGTGCCAGCAGCTACGCACGGGCCATGAACACTGAAGCTTTCTTT. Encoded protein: CASSYARAMNTEAFF.

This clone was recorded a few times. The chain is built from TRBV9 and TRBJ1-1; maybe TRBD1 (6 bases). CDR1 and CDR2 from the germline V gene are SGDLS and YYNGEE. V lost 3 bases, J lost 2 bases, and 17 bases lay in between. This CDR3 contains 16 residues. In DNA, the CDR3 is TGTGCCAGCAGCGCGAGACAGGCGGCGGGTAACACTGAAGCTTTCTTT. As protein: CASSARQAAGNTEAFF.

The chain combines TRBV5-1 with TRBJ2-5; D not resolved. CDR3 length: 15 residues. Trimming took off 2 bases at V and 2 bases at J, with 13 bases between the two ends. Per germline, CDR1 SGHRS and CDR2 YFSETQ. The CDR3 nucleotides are TGCGCCAGCAGCTTCGTCGCAGGTTTTCAAGAGACCCAGTACTTC. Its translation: CASSFVAGFQETQYF.

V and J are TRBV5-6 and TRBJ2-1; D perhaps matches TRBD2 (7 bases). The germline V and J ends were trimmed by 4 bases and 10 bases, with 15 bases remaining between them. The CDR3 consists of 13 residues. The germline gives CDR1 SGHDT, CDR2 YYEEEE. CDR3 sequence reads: CASSRPSGTEQFF. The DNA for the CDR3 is TGTGCCAGCAGCCGACCGAGCGGGACAGAGCAGTTCTTC.

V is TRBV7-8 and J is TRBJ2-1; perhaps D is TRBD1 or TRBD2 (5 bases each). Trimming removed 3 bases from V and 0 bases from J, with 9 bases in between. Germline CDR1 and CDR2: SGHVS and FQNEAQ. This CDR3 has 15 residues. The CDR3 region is CASSLRGSSYNEQFF. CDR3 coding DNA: TGTGCCAGCAGCTTGAGGGGAAGCTCCTACAATGAGCAGTTCTTC.

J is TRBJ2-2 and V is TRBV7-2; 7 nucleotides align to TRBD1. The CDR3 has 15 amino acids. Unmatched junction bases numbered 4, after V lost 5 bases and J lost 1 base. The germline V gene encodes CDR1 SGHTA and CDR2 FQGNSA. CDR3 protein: CASSENRGNTGELFF. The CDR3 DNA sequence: TGTGCCAGCAGCGAAAACAGGGGGAACACCGGGGAGCTGTTTTTT.

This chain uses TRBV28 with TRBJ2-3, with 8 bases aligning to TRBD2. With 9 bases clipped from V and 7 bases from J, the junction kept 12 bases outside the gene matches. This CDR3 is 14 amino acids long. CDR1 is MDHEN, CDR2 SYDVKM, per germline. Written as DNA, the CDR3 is TGTGCCAGTGGAAGGAGCGGGAGTCGGAATACGCAGTATTTT. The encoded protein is CASGRSGSRNTQYF.

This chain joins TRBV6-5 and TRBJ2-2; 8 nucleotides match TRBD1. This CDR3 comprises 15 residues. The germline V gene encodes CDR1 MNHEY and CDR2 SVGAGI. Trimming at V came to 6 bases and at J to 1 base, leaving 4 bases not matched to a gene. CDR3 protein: CASRSGQVNTGELFF. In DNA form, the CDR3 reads TGTGCCAGCAGATCGGGACAGGTGAACACCGGGGAGCTGTTTTTT.

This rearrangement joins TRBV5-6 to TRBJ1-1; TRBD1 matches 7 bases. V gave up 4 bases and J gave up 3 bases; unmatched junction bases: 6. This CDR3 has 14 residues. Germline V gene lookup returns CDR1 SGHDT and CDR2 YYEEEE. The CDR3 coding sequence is TGTGCCAGCAGCCAGGGGGGGTATTACACTGAAGCTTTCTTT. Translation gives CASSQGGYYTEAFF.

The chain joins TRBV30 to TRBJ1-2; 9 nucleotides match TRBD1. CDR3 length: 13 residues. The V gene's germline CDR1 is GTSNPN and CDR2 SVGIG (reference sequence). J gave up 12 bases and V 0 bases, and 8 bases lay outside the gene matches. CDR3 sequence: CAWSVGQGRKNTF. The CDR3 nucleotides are TGTGCCTGGAGTGTGGGACAGGGACGTAAGAACACCTTC.